Reported below is one T cell receptor beta chain. No antigen is known for it. This sample is drawn from a study of cytomegalovirus exposure and HLA in healthy donors. Study outcomes and limitations: Among the CMV-associated chains, a few were confirmed in vitro as specific for CMV antigens. Sequences of the TCR beta chain were said to predict the HLA-A and HLA-B alleles of most subjects accurately.

Germline loops: CDR1 MNHEY, CDR2 SVGAGI. The V and J ends lost 5 bases and 3 bases, in that order; junction bases with no gene match: 4. The CDR3 has 13 residues. Primers: 60 Vbeta forward and 13 Jbeta reverse. Profiling relied on immunoSEQ multiplex PCR, and the TCRdb table lists in-frame clones only, not all of them. The data hold some 180,000 clones, with over 70% observed a single time. The TCR comes from a man aged 18 to 35 in good health and CMV-seronegative. The chain employs TRBV6-5 and TRBJ2-7; 7 bases map to TRBD1. Source material: PBMCs. The CDR3 is CASSKGQVYEQYF. DNA for the CDR3: TGTGCCAGCAGTAAAGGACAGGTCTACGAGCAGTACTTC.